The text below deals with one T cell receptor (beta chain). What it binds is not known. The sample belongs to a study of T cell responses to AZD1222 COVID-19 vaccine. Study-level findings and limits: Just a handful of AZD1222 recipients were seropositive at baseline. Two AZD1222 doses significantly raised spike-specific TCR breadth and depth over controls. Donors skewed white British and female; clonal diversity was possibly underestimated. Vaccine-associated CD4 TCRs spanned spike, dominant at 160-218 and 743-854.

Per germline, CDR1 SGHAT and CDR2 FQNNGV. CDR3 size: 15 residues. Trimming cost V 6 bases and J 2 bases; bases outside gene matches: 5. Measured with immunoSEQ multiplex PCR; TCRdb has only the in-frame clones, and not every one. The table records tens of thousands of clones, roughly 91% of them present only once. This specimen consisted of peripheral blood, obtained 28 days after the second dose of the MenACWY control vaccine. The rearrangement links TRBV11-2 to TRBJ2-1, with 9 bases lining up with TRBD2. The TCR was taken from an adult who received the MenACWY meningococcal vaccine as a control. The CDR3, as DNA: TGTGCCAGCAGTCGTAGCGGGGGCCCCTACAATGAGCAGTTCTTC. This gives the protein CASSRSGGPYNEQFF.